The 13 T cell receptor beta chains in this list originate from one sample, sequenced in a study of blood T cell repertoires in COVID-19. This table comes from immunoSEQ multiplex PCR, and its TCRdb copy is limited to in-frame clones, with some not included. The sample gives 390,000 or so clones, roughly four fifths of which show up once; over 4.5% is in the top ten. Sequencing was done on a sample of PBMCs or T cells enriched from blood (not recorded which). The receptors derive from a woman aged 45-60 years who had recovered from COVID-19.

The rearrangement links TRBV10-3 to TRBJ2-3, with 10 nucleotides matching TRBD2. Germline V lookup: CDR1 ENHRY, CDR2 SYGVKD. J was trimmed by 14 bases and V by 0 bases; bases with no gene match: 8. The CDR3 totals 14 residues. CDR3 protein: CAISESTTSGIAYF. As DNA, the CDR3 is TGTGCCATCAGTGAGTCGACTACTAGCGGGATAGCGTATTTT.

This clone was seen just once. The chain carries TRBV6-6 and TRBJ1-1; tentative D call: TRBD1 (5 bases). Germline-derived CDR1 and CDR2 are MNHNY and SVGAGI (reference sequence). This CDR3 contains 14 residues. V was pared by 4 bases and J by 4 bases, with 13 bases between. The CDR3 loop reads CASSSTTGGTEAFF. CDR3 sequence (DNA): TGTGCCAGCAGTTCAACCACCGGGGGCACTGAAGCTTTCTTT.

This chain connects TRBV3-1 (or the pseudogene TRBV3-2) to TRBJ1-1; 8 positions match TRBD1. Germline CDR1 LGHDT, CDR2 YNNKEL (reference sequence). J was trimmed by 5 bases and V by 2 bases; bases with no gene match: 4. The length of the CDR3 is 14 residues. The CDR3 DNA reads as TGTGCCAGCAGCCAACCAGGGGGCCCGACTGAAGCTTTCTTT. Translating it yields CASSQPGGPTEAFF.

V gene TRBV29-1 combines with J gene TRBJ1-5; 7 bases fit TRBD1. The germline V gene has CDR1 SQVTM and CDR2 ANQGSEA. The CDR3 runs 12 residues. V lost 6 bases and J lost 4; bases outside the gene matches: 3. In DNA, the CDR3 is TGCAGCGTCTTACAGGGGAATCAGCCCCAGCATTTT. The encoded protein is CSVLQGNQPQHF.

The chain uses TRBV18 and TRBJ2-7, with D unclear. Germline loops: CDR1 KGHSH, CDR2 LQKENI. Trimming removed 0 bases from V and 2 bases from J, with 8 bases in between. CDR3 length equals 14 residues. CDR3 region: CASSPPSLTYEQYF. The CDR3 coding sequence is TGTGCCAGCTCACCACCGAGTCTTACCTACGAGCAGTACTTC.

V is TRBV15 and J is TRBJ1-2, with a weak D call TRBD1 (6 bases). V gave up 0 bases and J gave up 0 bases, with 8 bases separating them. Germline values: CDR1 LNHNV, CDR2 YYDKDF (reference sequence). The length of the CDR3 is 15 residues. The DNA of the CDR3 is TGTGCCACCAGCAGAGAGCAGGGGACTAACTATGGCTACACCTTC. Its translation: CATSREQGTNYGYTF.

This sequence joins TRBV19 and TRBJ2-5, with D possibly matching TRBD2 (5 bases). The CDR3 consists of 12 residues. The ends were cut back, 5 bases at V and 4 bases at J, with 8 bases in the middle. Germline V gene sequence: CDR1 LNHDA, CDR2 SQIVND (reference sequence). CDR3 sequence reads: CASSPGGETQYF. The CDR3 nucleotides read TGTGCCAGTAGTCCCGGAGGAGAGACCCAGTACTTC.

The J gene is TRBJ2-2, the V gene TRBV11-1, with D maybe TRBD2 (5 bases). Germline V gene lookup returns CDR1 SGHAT and CDR2 FQDESV (reference sequence). The V end lost 6 bases, the J end lost 10 bases, and 21 bases lay between the germline ends. CDR3 size: 15 residues. The CDR3 protein is CASRYTSSAGAELFF. CDR3 DNA sequence: TGTGCCAGCAGATATACTAGTTCGGCCGGCGCGGAGCTGTTTTTT.

The chain combines TRBV18 with TRBJ1-1; a possible D gene is TRBD1 (6 bases). Germline loops: CDR1 KGHSH, CDR2 LQKENI. The CDR3 spans 17 residues. V dropped 3 bases and J dropped 0 bases, with 17 bases sitting between them. The CDR3: CASSPLGAGALNTEAFF. CDR3 DNA sequence: TGTGCCAGCTCACCCCTCGGCGCGGGGGCCCTGAACACTGAAGCTTTCTTT.

The chain is built from TRBV5-4 and TRBJ2-7; the D gene is possibly TRBD1 (6 bases). This CDR3 has 15 residues. Germline CDR1 reads SGHNT; CDR2 reads YYREEE (reference sequence). Trimming pared 0 bases from V and 3 bases from J, leaving 13 bases between. The CDR3: CASSLEPGVYYEQYF. CDR3 DNA: TGTGCCAGCAGCTTGGAGCCAGGGGTGTACTACGAGCAGTACTTC.

This clone has only a few counts. The chain uses TRBV5-5 and TRBJ1-6, with 7 bases lining up with TRBD1. With V trimmed by 1 base and J by 9 bases, 7 bases remained unmatched. The CDR3 is 15 residues long. Germline V gene data show CDR1 as SGHKS and CDR2 as YYEKEE (reference sequence). In DNA, the CDR3 is TGTGCCAGCAGCTTGTGGGACAGCTCCGGTTCACCCCTCCACTTT. Amino acids: CASSLWDSSGSPLHF.

The genes are TRBV5-1 and TRBJ1-2, with no clear D. The V gene lost 3 bases and the J gene lost 5 bases, with 11 bases spanning the gap. The CDR3 is 13 amino acids. Germline V gene lookup returns CDR1 SGHRS and CDR2 YFSETQ. CDR3: CASSSEGLYGYTF. CDR3 coding DNA: TGCGCCAGCAGCTCGGAGGGTCTTTATGGCTACACCTTC.

This rearrangement joins TRBV6-1 to TRBJ1-5; a possible D gene is TRBD1 (5 bases). The CDR3 totals 16 residues. V lost 1 base to trimming and J lost 7 bases, with 17 bases between them. CDR1 and CDR2 from the germline V gene are MNHNS and SASEGT. CDR3 sequence: CASSEGRGRRDQPQHF. CDR3 coding DNA: TGTGCCAGCAGTGAAGGGCGGGGTCGCCGGGACCAGCCCCAGCATTTT.